The 17 T cell receptor beta chains in this list originate from one sample, sequenced in a study of T cells in Graves' hyperthyroidism and ophthalmopathy. There were TCR beta CDR3 regions amplified from RNA transcripts. HTBI primers were employed in a first-round RT-PCR of the TCR CDR3. TCRdb reprocessed the multiplex PCR reads via MiXCR and lists one record per CDR3 protein. Found here are hundreds of thousands of distinct CDR3 sequences, just under 20% of them singletons; the top ten hold 47%. Sequenced material: blood. The receptors were sampled from a man aged 35 to 55 with Graves' ophthalmopathy.

Regarding this clonotype: A much larger clone lies a single base off, so this may be a read error. This chain links TRBV7-3 with TRBJ2-5, with 7 bases that match TRBD2. The CDR3 length is 17 residues. V lost 3 bases, J lost 1 base, and 11 bases stayed unmatched. Germline CDR1 is SGHTA and CDR2 is FQGTGA. CDR3 amino acids: CASSLGGSGLLQETQYF. The CDR3 DNA is TGTGCCAGCAGCTTGGGAGGGAGCGGCCTGCTCCAAGAGACCCAGTACTTC.

This clonotype appeared a few times. The CDR3 nucleotides are TGTGCCAGCTCACCGAGGGGGACCTCTTTGAACATTCAGTACTTC. Translated, it gives CASSPRGTSLNIQYF. The V and J genes are TRBV18 and TRBJ2-4; TRBD1 is a possible D gene (6 bases). Trimming pared 3 bases from V and 7 bases from J, leaving 16 bases between. The CDR3 length is 15 residues. Germline loops: CDR1 KGHSH, CDR2 LQKENI.

This clonotype was seen only a few times. The chain recombines TRBV7-9 with TRBJ1-1, with 8 positions matching TRBD1. V dropped 0 bases and J dropped 5; count of bases not matched to a gene: 2. Per germline, CDR1 SEHNR and CDR2 FQNEAQ (reference sequence). The CDR3 length is 14 residues. CDR3 protein: CASSLARDRTEAFF. DNA of the CDR3: TGTGCCAGCAGCTTAGCCCGGGACAGGACTGAAGCTTTCTTT.

Ten or more counts support this clonotype. The chain employs TRBV2 and TRBJ1-5, with no clear D. The CDR3 runs 14 residues. The ends were cut back, 4 bases at V and 3 bases at J, with 10 bases in the middle. CDR1 is SNHLY and CDR2 is FYNNEI in the germline V gene. CDR3 DNA sequence: TGTGCCAGCAGTGGGCAACAGTCCAATCAGCCCCAGCATTTT. Translation: CASSGQQSNQPQHF.

The chain recombines TRBV4-1 with TRBJ2-1; 8 bases fit TRBD1. This CDR3 spans 15 amino acids. Germline V lookup: CDR1 MGHRA, CDR2 YSYEKL. The V and J ends lost 4 bases and 3 bases, in that order; junction bases with no gene match: 5. In DNA form, the CDR3 reads TGCGCCAGCAGCCTGGGACAGGTGGGCTACAATGAGCAGTTCTTC. As protein: CASSLGQVGYNEQFF.

This clonotype was found many times. The chain carries TRBV5-1 and TRBJ2-7; the D gene could be TRBD1 or TRBD2 (5 bases each). CDR1 SGHRS and CDR2 YFSETQ come from the germline V gene. CDR3 length equals 15 residues. V lost 0 bases, J lost 7 bases, and 17 bases lay in between. The CDR3 is CASSLGTLGDREQYF. Here the CDR3 DNA reads TGCGCCAGCAGCTTGGGCACCTTAGGGGACCGGGAGCAGTACTTC.

This clonotype was seen only a few times. The chain joins TRBV28 to TRBJ2-3, with TRBD2 identical over 8 bases. V was pared by 9 bases and J by 3 bases, with 17 bases of the junction left unmatched. The CDR3 is 17 residues long. Germline values: CDR1 MDHEN, CDR2 SYDVKM. CDR3: CASSSGSPYRGTDTQYF. CDR3 nucleotide sequence: TGTGCCAGTTCGAGCGGGAGCCCTTACCGTGGTACAGATACGCAGTATTTT.

This clonotype was seen more than once but under ten times. This chain links TRBV6-1 with TRBJ2-2, with D possibly matching TRBD2 (6 bases). Germline assignment: CDR1 MNHNS and CDR2 SASEGT. CDR3 length equals 18 residues. Trimming cost V 0 bases and J 3 bases, with 17 bases left between them. CDR3 residues: CASSEAGTPRGYTGELFF. The CDR3 DNA reads TGTGCCAGCAGTGAAGCCGGGACTCCTAGGGGTTACACCGGGGAGCTGTTTTTT.

In this sample, this clonotype turned up many times. The DNA for the CDR3 is TGTGCCAGCAGTTTATACGGGACAGGGGGGGAGACCCAGTACTTC. Its translation is CASSLYGTGGETQYF. The chain combines TRBV28 with TRBJ2-5; 11 bases align to TRBD1. Germline CDR1 is MDHEN and CDR2 is SYDVKM. J gave up 5 bases and V 1 base, and 3 bases lay outside the gene matches. The CDR3 covers 15 residues.

This clonotype was counted ten times or more. This chain uses TRBV7-2 with TRBJ2-3, with D uncertain. V dropped 4 bases and J dropped 1 base, with 3 bases sitting between them. The length of the CDR3 is 12 residues. The germline CDR1 and CDR2 sequences are SGHTA and FQGNSA. CDR3 nucleotides: TGTGCCAGCAGCTCACGCACAGATACGCAGTATTTT. This translates into CASSSRTDTQYF.

V and J are TRBV12-3 or TRBV12-4 and TRBJ2-3; 14 bases match TRBD2. There are 16 residues in the CDR3. The J segment lost 5 bases and the V segment lost 4 bases, leaving 5 bases of the junction unmatched. Here the CDR3 reads CASSYGTSGSLDTQYF. Written as DNA, the CDR3 is TGTGCCAGCAGTTATGGGACTAGCGGGAGTTTAGATACGCAGTATTTT.

This clonotype was picked up many times. The chain links TRBV7-2 to TRBJ1-1; no clear D. The CDR3 loop spans 14 amino acids. Trimming removed 1 base at V and 2 bases at J, with 8 bases between. Looked up from germline, CDR1 is SGHTA and CDR2 is FQGNSA. CDR3: CASSLDPVNTEAFF. Written as DNA, the CDR3 is TGTGCCAGCAGCTTAGACCCGGTTAACACTGAAGCTTTCTTT.

Note on this clonotype: A read error may be the cause here, since a much bigger clone is one base away. The CDR3 DNA sequence: TGCAGTGCTACGCCTAGGTCAGAGAACACTGAAGCTTTCTTT. This codes for CSATPRSENTEAFF. The rearrangement joins TRBV20-1 to TRBJ1-1; the D is unclear. Trimming left V 4 bases short and J 1 base short, with 13 bases between. The V gene's germline CDR1 is DFQATT and CDR2 SNEGSKA (reference sequence). This CDR3 spans 14 amino acids.

As concerns this clonotype: An end of the junction does not agree with germline; a read error may underlie this. CDR3 bases: TGTGCCATCAGTGAGGGACAGAGCACCGGGGAGCTGTTTTTT. Its protein product is CAISEGQSTGELFF. The V gene is TRBV6-1, the J gene TRBJ2-2; 7 nucleotides agree with TRBD1. Germline CDR1 is MNHNS and CDR2 is SASEGT. CDR3 length: 14 amino acids.

This clonotype was seen more than once but under ten times. The CDR3: CASSFGGQGTYEQYF. The CDR3, as DNA: TGTGCCAGCAGCTTTGGGGGACAGGGGACCTACGAGCAGTACTTC. V usage is TRBV7-2 and J usage is TRBJ2-7; the match to TRBD1 covers 10 bases. Trimming at V came to 3 bases and at J to 2 bases, leaving 4 bases not matched to a gene. CDR1 SGHTA and CDR2 FQGNSA come from the germline V gene. The CDR3 consists of 15 residues.

This clonotype was seen at least ten times. Relative to the germline gene, one junction end is altered; a read error may explain this. The chain carries TRBV18 and TRBJ2-5, with TRBD2 matching 8 bases. This CDR3 is built from 15 residues. Per the germline V gene, CDR1 is KGHSH and CDR2 is LQKENI. CDR3 loop: CASSPLAGPQGTQYF. The CDR3, as DNA: TGTGCCAGCTCACCCCTAGCGGGCCCTCAAGGGACCCAGTACTTC.

This clonotype was counted ten times or more. The gene calls are TRBV7-3 and TRBJ2-1; tentative D call: TRBD1 (6 bases). Per germline, CDR1 SGHTA and CDR2 FQGTGA. Trimming left V 1 base short and J 1 base short, with 8 bases between. The CDR3 consists of 15 residues. As DNA, the CDR3 is TGTGCCAGCAGCTTAAGGGACAAGTCCTACAATGAGCAGTTCTTC. It codes for CASSLRDKSYNEQFF.